The source of this T cell receptor beta chain is a study of cytotoxic CD8 clonotypes in ibrutinib-treated CLL. On the study more broadly: The patient breakdown showed some eleven relapsed/refractory and approximately 15 treatment-naive cases, with 17 IGHV unmutated. The study's findings and limits: Clonality went up at the time of ibrutinib response, stayed stable in sustained remission, and later dropped back toward its baseline level at progression.

Clones were read by immunoSEQ multiplex PCR, and TCRdb kept only the in-frame ones, dropping some. The sample shows about 140,000 clones, 85% to 95% of them seen only once. Regarding this clone: What it recognizes is unknown.

The CDR3 spans 14 residues. CDR1 is SNHLY, CDR2 FYNNEI, per germline. V dropped 3 bases and J dropped 5; count of bases not matched to a gene: 5. The genes are TRBV2 and TRBJ2-5; 8 bases map to TRBD2. The clonotype comes from a human donor with chronic lymphocytic leukemia. Here the sequenced sample was PBMCs, taken after 12 months of ibrutinib treatment. The DNA of the CDR3 is TGTGCCAGCAGTGACCCGGGGGGGTCGGAGACCCAGTACTTC. Protein: CASSDPGGSETQYF.